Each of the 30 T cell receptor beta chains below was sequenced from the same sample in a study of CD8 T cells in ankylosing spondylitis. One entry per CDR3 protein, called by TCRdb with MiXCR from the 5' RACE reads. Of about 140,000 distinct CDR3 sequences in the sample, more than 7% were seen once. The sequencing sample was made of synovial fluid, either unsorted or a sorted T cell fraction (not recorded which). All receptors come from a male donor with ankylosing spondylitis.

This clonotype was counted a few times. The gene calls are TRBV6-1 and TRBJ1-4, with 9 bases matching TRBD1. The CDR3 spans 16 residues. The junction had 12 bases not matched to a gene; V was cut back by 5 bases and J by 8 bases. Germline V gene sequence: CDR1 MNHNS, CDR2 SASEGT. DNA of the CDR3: TGTGCCAGCAGTCGACCACCGGGACAGGGCTCGGAAAAACTGTTTTTT. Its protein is CASSRPPGQGSEKLFF.

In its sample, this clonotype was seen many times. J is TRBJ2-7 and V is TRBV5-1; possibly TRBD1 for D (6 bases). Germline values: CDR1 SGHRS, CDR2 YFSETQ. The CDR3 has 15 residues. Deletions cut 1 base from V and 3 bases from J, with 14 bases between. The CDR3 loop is CASSLRGGAVYEQYF. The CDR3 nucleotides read TGCGCCAGCAGCTTGCGTGGGGGCGCAGTCTACGAGCAGTACTTC.

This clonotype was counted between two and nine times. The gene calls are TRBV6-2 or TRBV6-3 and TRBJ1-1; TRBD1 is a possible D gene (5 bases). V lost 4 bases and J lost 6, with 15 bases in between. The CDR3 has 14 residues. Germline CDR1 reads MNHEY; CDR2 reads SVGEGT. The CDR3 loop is CASSLGGGWSEAFF. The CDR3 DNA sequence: TGTGCCAGCAGTTTGGGGGGGGGGTGGTCTGAAGCTTTCTTT.

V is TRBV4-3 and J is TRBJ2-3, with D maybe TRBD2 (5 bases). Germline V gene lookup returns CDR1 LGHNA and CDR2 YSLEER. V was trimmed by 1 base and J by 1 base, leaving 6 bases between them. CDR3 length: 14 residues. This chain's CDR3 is CASSQVEGTDTQYF. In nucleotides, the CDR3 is TGCGCCAGCAGCCAAGTGGAGGGCACAGATACGCAGTATTTT.

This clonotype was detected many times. CDR3 sequence reads: CASSPLGASITDTQYF. The DNA for the CDR3 is TGCGCCAGCAGCCCCCTGGGAGCCTCCATCACAGATACGCAGTATTTT. The rearrangement uses TRBV5-1 and TRBJ2-3; D possibly corresponds to TRBD2 (5 bases). CDR3 length equals 16 residues. Germline loops: CDR1 SGHRS, CDR2 YFSETQ. Between the trimmed V and J ends, which lost 4 bases and 2 bases, there was a span of 17 bases.

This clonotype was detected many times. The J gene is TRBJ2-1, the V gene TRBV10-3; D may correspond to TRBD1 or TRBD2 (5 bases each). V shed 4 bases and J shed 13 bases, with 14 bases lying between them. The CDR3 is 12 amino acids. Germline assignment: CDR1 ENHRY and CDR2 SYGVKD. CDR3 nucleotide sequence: TGTGCCATCAGTGGTGCCGGGACGGGACAGTTCTTC. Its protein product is CAISGAGTGQFF.

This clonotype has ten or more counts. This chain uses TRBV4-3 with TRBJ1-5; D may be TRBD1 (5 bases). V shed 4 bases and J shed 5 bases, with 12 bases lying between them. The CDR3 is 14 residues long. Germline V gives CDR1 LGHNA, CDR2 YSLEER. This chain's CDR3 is CASSLRVGDQPQHF. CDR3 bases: TGCGCCAGCAGCCTCCGGGTAGGGGATCAGCCCCAGCATTTT.

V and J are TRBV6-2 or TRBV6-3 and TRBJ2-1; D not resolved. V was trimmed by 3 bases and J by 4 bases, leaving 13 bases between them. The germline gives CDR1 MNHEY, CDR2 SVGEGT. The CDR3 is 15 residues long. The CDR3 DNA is TGTGCCAGCAGTTATACGGGCCTAGAGTACAATGAGCAGTTCTTC. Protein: CASSYTGLEYNEQFF.

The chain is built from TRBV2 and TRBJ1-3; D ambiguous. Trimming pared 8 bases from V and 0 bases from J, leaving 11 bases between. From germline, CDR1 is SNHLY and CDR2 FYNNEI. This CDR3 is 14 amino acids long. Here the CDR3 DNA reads TGTGCCAGCCATTCGGGGTTCTCTGGAAACACCATATATTTT. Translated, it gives CASHSGFSGNTIYF. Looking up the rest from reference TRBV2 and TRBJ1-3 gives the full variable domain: EPEVTQTPSHQVTQMGQEVILRCVPISNHLYFYWYRQILGQKVEFLVSFYNNEISEKSEIFDDQFSVERPDGSNFTLKIRSTKLEDSAMYFCASHSGFSGNTIYFGEGSWLTVV.

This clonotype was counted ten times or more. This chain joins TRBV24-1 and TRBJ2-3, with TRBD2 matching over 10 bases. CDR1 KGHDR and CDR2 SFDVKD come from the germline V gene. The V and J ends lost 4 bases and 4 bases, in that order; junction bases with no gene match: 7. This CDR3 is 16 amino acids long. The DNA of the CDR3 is TGTGCCACCAGTGAAGCTAAGCGGGGGGGCTCAGATACGCAGTATTTT. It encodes CATSEAKRGGSDTQYF.

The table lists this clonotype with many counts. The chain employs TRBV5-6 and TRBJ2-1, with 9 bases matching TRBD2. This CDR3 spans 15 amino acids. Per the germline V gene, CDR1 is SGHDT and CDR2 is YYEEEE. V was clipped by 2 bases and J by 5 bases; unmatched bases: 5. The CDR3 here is CASSFIAGADNEQFF. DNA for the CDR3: TGTGCCAGCAGCTTCATAGCGGGGGCCGACAATGAGCAGTTCTTC.

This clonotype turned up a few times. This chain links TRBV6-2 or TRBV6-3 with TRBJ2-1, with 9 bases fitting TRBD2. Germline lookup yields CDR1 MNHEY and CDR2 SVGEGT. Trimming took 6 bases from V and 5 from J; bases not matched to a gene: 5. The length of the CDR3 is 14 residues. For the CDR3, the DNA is TGTGCCAGCAGATTTAGCGGGGGAGACAATGAGCAGTTCTTC. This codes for CASRFSGGDNEQFF.

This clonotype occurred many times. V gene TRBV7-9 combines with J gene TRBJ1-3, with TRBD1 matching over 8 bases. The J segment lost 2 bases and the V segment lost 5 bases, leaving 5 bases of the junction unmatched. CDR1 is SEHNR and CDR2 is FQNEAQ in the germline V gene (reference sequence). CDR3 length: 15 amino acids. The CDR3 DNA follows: TGTGCCAGCAGCAAACTGGGACAGGCTGGAAACACCATATATTTT. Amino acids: CASSKLGQAGNTIYF.

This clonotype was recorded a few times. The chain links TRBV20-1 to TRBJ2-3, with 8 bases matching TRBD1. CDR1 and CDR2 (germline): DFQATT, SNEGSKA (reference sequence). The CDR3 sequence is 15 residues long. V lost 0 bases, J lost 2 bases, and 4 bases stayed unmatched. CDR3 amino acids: CSARDTDRDTDTQYF. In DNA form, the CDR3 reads TGCAGTGCTAGAGATACGGACAGGGACACAGATACGCAGTATTTT.

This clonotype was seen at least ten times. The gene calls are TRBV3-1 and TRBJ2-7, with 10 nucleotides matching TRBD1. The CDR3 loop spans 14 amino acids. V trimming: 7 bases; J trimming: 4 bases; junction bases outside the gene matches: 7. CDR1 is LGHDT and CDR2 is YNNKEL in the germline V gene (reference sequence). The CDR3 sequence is CASTPGTGVYEQYF. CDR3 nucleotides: TGTGCCAGCACACCCGGGACAGGGGTATACGAGCAGTACTTC.

The CDR3 DNA sequence: TGTGCCAGCAGGGCCGGTGGGGTTCGTGAGCAGTTCTTC. It codes for CASRAGGVREQFF. The chain joins TRBV2 to TRBJ2-1, with unresolved D. The germline V and J ends were trimmed by 6 bases and 9 bases, with 15 bases remaining between them. CDR3 length: 13 residues. Germline lookup yields CDR1 SNHLY and CDR2 FYNNEI.

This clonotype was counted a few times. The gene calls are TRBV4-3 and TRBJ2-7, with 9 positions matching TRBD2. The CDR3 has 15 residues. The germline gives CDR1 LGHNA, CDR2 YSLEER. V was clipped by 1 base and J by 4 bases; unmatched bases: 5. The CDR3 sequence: CASSQVFLAGYEQYF. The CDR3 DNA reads TGCGCCAGCAGCCAAGTATTCCTAGCGGGATACGAGCAGTACTTC.

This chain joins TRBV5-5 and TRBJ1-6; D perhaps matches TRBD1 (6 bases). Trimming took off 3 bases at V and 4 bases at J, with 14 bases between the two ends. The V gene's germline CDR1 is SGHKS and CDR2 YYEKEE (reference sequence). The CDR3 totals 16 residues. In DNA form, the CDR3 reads TGTGCCAGCAGCTCGTCACAGGGATCATATAATTCACCCCTCCACTTT. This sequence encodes CASSSSQGSYNSPLHF.

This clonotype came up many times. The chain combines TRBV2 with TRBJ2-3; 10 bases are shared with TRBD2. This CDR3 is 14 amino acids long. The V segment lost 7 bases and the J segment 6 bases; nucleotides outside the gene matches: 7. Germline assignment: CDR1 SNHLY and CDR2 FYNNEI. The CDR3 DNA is TGTGCCAGCAAACTAGCGGGATTTTCGGATACGCAGTATTTT. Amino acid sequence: CASKLAGFSDTQYF.

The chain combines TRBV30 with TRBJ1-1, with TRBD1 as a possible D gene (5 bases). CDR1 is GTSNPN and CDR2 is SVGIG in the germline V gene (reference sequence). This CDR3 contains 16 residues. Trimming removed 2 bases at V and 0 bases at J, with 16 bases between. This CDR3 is CAWSSGLLGLNTEAFF. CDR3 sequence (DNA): TGTGCCTGGAGTTCAGGGTTATTGGGGCTGAACACTGAAGCTTTCTTT.

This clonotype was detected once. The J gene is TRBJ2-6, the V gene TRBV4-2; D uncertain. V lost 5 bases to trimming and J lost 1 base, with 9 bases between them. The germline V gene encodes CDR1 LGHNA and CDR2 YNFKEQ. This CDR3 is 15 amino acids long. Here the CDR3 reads CASSEVGSGANVLTF. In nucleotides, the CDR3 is TGTGCCAGCAGCGAGGTCGGATCTGGGGCCAACGTCCTGACTTTC.

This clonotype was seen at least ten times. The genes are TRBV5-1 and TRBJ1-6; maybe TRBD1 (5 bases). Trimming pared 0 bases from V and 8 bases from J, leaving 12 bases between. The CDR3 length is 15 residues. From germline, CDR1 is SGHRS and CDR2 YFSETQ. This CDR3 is CASSLERGEYSPLHF. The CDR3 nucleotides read TGCGCCAGCAGCTTGGAACGGGGGGAATATTCACCCCTCCACTTT. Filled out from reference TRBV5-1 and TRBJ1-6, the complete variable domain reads KAGVTQTPRYLIKTRGQQVTLSCSPISGHRSVSWYQQTPGQGLQFLFEYFSETQRNKGNFPGRFSGRQFSNSRSEMNVSTLELGDSALYLCASSLERGEYSPLHFGNGTRLTVT.

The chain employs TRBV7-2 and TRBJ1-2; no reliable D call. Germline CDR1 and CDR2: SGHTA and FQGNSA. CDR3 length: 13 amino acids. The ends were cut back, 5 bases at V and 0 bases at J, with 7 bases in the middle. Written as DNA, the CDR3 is TGTGCCAGCAGCCCTCAACCTAACTATGGCTACACCTTC. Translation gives CASSPQPNYGYTF.

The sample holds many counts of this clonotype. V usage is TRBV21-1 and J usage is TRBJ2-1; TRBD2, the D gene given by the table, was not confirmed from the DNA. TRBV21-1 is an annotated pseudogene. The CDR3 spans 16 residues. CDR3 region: CASTHRGPDSYNEQFF. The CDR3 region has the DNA TGTGCCAGCACCCATAGGGGCCCTGACTCCTACAATGAGCAGTTCTTC.

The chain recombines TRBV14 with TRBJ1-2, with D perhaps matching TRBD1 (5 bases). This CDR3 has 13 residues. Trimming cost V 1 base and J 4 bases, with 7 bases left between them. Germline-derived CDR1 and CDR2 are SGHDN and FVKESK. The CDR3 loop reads CASSQGGAYGYTF. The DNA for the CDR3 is TGTGCCAGCAGCCAAGGTGGGGCCTATGGCTACACCTTC. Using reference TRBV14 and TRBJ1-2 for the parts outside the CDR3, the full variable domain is EAGVTQFPSHSVIEKGQTVTLRCDPISGHDNLYWYRRVMGKEIKFLLHFVKESKQDESGMPNNRFLAERTGGTYSTLKVQPAELEDSGVYFCASSQGGAYGYTFGSGTRLTVV.

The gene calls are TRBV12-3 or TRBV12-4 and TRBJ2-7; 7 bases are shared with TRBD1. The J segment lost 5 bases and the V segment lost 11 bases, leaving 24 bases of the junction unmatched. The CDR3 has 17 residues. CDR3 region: CACTTQRPRDSRNEQYF. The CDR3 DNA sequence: TGTGCCTGCACCACGCAGCGCCCGAGGGACAGTCGGAACGAGCAGTACTTC.

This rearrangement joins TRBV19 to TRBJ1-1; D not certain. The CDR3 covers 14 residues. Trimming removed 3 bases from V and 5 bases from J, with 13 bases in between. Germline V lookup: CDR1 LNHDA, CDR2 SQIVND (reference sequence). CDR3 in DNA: TGTGCCAGTAGTATCCCGGACCGGAGAACTGAAGCTTTCTTT. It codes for CASSIPDRRTEAFF.

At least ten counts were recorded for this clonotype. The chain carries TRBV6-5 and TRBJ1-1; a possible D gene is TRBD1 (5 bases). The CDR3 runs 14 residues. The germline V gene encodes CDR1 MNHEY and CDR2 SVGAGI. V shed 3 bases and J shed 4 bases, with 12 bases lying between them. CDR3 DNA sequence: TGTGCCAGCAGTTATAACGGGGGGGGCACTGAAGCTTTCTTT. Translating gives CASSYNGGGTEAFF.

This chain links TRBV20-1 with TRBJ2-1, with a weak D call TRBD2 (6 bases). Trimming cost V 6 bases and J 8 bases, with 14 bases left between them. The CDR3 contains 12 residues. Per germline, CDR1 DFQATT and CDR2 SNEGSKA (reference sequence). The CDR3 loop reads CSARDFMYEQFF. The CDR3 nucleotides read TGCAGTGCCAGGGACTTTATGTATGAGCAGTTCTTC.

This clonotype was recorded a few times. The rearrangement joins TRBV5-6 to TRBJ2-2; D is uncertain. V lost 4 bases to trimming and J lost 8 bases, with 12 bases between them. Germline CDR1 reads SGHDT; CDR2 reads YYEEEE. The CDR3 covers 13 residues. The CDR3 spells CASSRLLGGELFF. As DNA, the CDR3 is TGTGCCAGCAGCCGACTTTTGGGAGGGGAGCTGTTTTTT.